A single T cell receptor beta chain is shown here with its context. The CDR3 is made up of 15 amino acids. V lost 0 bases and J lost 4; bases outside the gene matches: 9. Germline CDR1 is SQVTM and CDR2 is ANQGSEA. Participant-reported clinical history was the basis for cohort assignment. The sample originates from a study of blood T cell repertoires in COVID-19. Original handling: How many nucleated cells were present was estimated from reference gene primer amplification. The repertoire was sequenced with immunoSEQ multiplex PCR; TCRdb's copy has only in-frame clones and lacks some. V, J and clone size are those of that table, while D and trimming were read from the DNA. The sample shows hundreds of thousands of clones, around 91% of them seen only once.

This TCR was recovered from a woman younger than 30 with acute COVID-19. This chain links TRBV29-1 with TRBJ2-7, with TRBD1 matching 7 bases. The specimen sequenced was PBMCs or T cells enriched from blood (not recorded which). CDR3 DNA: TGCAGCGTTGAAGACGAGCAACAGGGGAGATACGAGCAGTACTTC. It encodes CSVEDEQQGRYEQYF.